A selection of T cell receptor beta chains follows, all from one sample in a study of OX40 agonist ivuxolimab in advanced cancers. Generated by immunoSEQ multiplex PCR, the TCRdb table keeps only in-frame clones and is missing some. In the table there are about 96,000 clones, roughly 80% of which are singletons. This specimen consisted of CD4+ or CD8+ T cells sorted from blood, obtained in a trial of the OX40 agonist ivuxolimab. Receptors originate from an adult with an advanced solid tumor such as melanoma, head and neck, liver or kidney cancer. Each CDR3 is given with its conserved first and last residue. D genes are given only for firm matches. The size entry is marked missing in some rows and otherwise reads once, few, many or a size class.

TRBV7-3	TRBD2	TRBJ2-7	-	TGTGCCAGCAGCTTAACTGCCGGGGGGACTTACGAGCAGTACTTC	CASSLTAGGTYEQYF
TRBV7-3	-	TRBJ2-3	-	TGTGCCAGCAGCTTAAATGGTCCACTCGACCCAGATACGCAGTATTTT	CASSLNGPLDPDTQYF
TRBV5-1	TRBD1	TRBJ2-2	-	TGCGCCAGCAGCCCAGACAGGGGATGGGAGCTGTTTTTT	CASSPDRGWELFF
TRBV7-2	-	TRBJ2-7	-	TGTGCCAGCAGCTTAGCCTCCGCTGGTGAGCAGTACTTC	CASSLASAGEQYF
TRBV5-8	TRBD1	TRBJ1-6	few	TGTGCCAGCAGCTTGTTACAGGGGGCTTCACCCCTCCACTTT	CASSLLQGASPLHF
TRBV19	TRBD2	TRBJ2-5	-	TGTGCCAGTAGTAGCGGGAGTTCACCAGAGACCCAGTACTTC	CASSSGSSPETQYF
TRBV7-2	TRBD1	TRBJ1-2	-	TGTGCCAGCAGCCCCCGGGACAGGGAAGGCTACACCTTC	CASSPRDREGYTF
TRBV18	-	TRBJ1-2	-	TGTGCCAGCTCACCCGGTTTGGGCGACTATGGCTACACCTTC	CASSPGLGDYGYTF
TRBV6-1	-	TRBJ2-4	once	TGTGCCAGCAGTACCGGAGGGGTCCAAAACATTCAGTACTTC	CASSTGGVQNIQYF
TRBV18	TRBD1	TRBJ2-7	-	TGTGCCAGCTCACCACGGGAAGGGGGCCCCTACGAGCAGTACTTC	CASSPREGGPYEQYF
TRBV7-2	TRBD1	TRBJ2-3	-	TGTGCCAGCAGCTTAGCTCAGGGGGCCTGGGATACGCAGTATTTT	CASSLAQGAWDTQYF
TRBV12-5	-	TRBJ2-7	-	TGTGCTAGTGGTTTGGTACGTCGGACTAACTACGAGCAGTACTTC	CASGLVRRTNYEQYF
TRBV11-2	-	TRBJ2-7	-	TGTGCCAGCAGCTCGACGGACTCATTCCTCTACGAGCAGTACTTC	CASSSTDSFLYEQYF
TRBV18	TRBD1	TRBJ1-1	-	TGTGCCAGCTCACCTAGGGGGCTAAAGAACACTGAAGCTTTCTTT	CASSPRGLKNTEAFF
TRBV27	-	TRBJ1-2	-	TGTGCCAGCAGTCCTTATGCCTATGCTCGAAGAGATAACTATGGCTACACCTTC	CASSPYAYARRDNYGYTF
TRBV18	TRBD1	TRBJ1-1	-	TGTGCCAGCTCACCACGACAGGGGGCCACTGAAGCTTTCTTT	CASSPRQGATEAFF
TRBV30	-	TRBJ1-4	-	TGTGCCTGGAGTTTGGGGGAAAAACTGTTTTTT	CAWSLGEKLFF
TRBV2	TRBD1	TRBJ2-7	-	TGTGCCAGCAGGCCGGGACAGGGGGATTACGAGCAGTACTTC	CASRPGQGDYEQYF
TRBV11-2	-	TRBJ2-3	-	TGTGCCAGCAGCTACATCGACTCAGATACGCAGTATTTT	CASSYIDSDTQYF
TRBV5-1	TRBD1	TRBJ2-3	once	TGCGCCAGCAGCTCGGGACAGGCTCTCTTTGATACGCAGTATTTT	CASSSGQALFDTQYF
TRBV10-3	-	TRBJ1-2	-	TGTGCCATCAGTGAGTCGGAGGCGGGAGACTATGGCTACACCTTC	CAISESEAGDYGYTF
TRBV19	-	TRBJ2-1	once	TGTGCCAGCGGCGGCTACAATGAGCAGTTCTTC	CASGGYNEQFF
TRBV19	TRBD2	TRBJ2-3	once	TGTGCCAGTAGTCCTACAGGGTCGGGAGGGGCCCCGAGCACAGATACGCAGTATTTT	CASSPTGSGGAPSTDTQYF
TRBV7-9	TRBD2	TRBJ2-2	few	TGTGCCAGCAGCTTCCCCCTCGGGACTAGCGGAGGGAGGTCCGGGGAGCTGTTTTTT	CASSFPLGTSGGRSGELFF
TRBV4-3	-	TRBJ1-3	-	TGCGCCAGCAGCCAAGAAAGGAGCACACCTGGAAACACCATATATTTT	CASSQERSTPGNTIYF
TRBV29-1	TRBD1	TRBJ2-7	-	TGCAGCGCTGGGACAGGAAGTCCCTACGAGCAGTACTTC	CSAGTGSPYEQYF
TRBV6-1	-	TRBJ2-7	-	TGTGCCAGCACCCATGGGGTTTCCAACGAGCAGTACTTC	CASTHGVSNEQYF
TRBV4-3	-	TRBJ2-3	once	TGCGCCAGCAGCCAAGTTGGGACCGGCACAGATACGCAGTATTTT	CASSQVGTGTDTQYF
TRBV15	-	TRBJ1-5	-	TGTGCCACCAGCAGAGATGTAAATCAGCCCCAGCATTTT	CATSRDVNQPQHF
TRBV27	-	TRBJ2-5	-	TGTGCCAGCAGTGCCCGGGCGGGGACGGGGGAGACCCAGTACTTC	CASSARAGTGETQYF
TRBV12-5	TRBD2	TRBJ2-3	-	TGTGCTAGTGGTTTGGTCCCGGAGACTAGCGGGAAAGCAGATACGCAGTATTTT	CASGLVPETSGKADTQYF
TRBV11-2	TRBD1	TRBJ1-1	-	TGTGCCAGCAGCCTGTACACAGGGGAGGGTGAAGCTTTCTTT	CASSLYTGEGEAFF
TRBV2	-	TRBJ1-2	-	TGTGCCAGCAGTGATTTCGGGTCAGCTAACTATGGCTACACCTTC	CASSDFGSANYGYTF
TRBV6-5	-	TRBJ2-7	many	TGTGCCAGCAGTTACCGGGGCCTCAGCTCCTACGAGCAGTACTTC	CASSYRGLSSYEQYF
TRBV7-9	TRBD1	TRBJ1-2	-	TGTGCCAGCAGCTTAGGCCGGACAGGGGCTAACTATGGCTACACCTTC	CASSLGRTGANYGYTF
TRBV19	-	TRBJ2-5	-	TGTGCCAGTAGTGGGGGTGGTGGGGAGACCCAGTACTTC	CASSGGGGETQYF
TRBV7-9	TRBD1	TRBJ2-3	-	TGTGCCAGCAGCTTCCCTTCCCCTTCTGGACAGGGGCGGTCGGATACGCAGTATTTT	CASSFPSPSGQGRSDTQYF
TRBV5-6	-	TRBJ2-3	-	TGTGCCAGCAGCTTGGCAGGGGGGCAAGATACGCAGTATTTT	CASSLAGGQDTQYF
TRBV7-2	-	TRBJ1-5	-	TGTGCCAGCAGCTTAGGACCTCAGGGAGGTCAGCCCCAGCATTTT	CASSLGPQGGQPQHF
TRBV27	-	TRBJ2-1	-	TGTGCCAGCAGTTTCGAAACAGGGCCAGAGCAGTTCTTC	CASSFETGPEQFF
TRBV18	TRBD1	TRBJ1-1	-	TGTGCCAGCTCCGGGGACAGGGAGTCCGAAGCTTTCTTT	CASSGDRESEAFF
TRBV5-1	-	TRBJ1-2	-	TGCGCCAGCAGCGATAGAGGGGGGAGCTATGGCTACACCTTC	CASSDRGGSYGYTF
TRBV7-9	TRBD1	TRBJ1-2	once	TGTGCCAGCAGCTTGGGGACAGGGAATAACTATGGCTACACCTTC	CASSLGTGNNYGYTF
TRBV10-3	TRBD1	TRBJ1-1	-	TGTGCCATCAGTGAGTCGGAGGGGACAGCAAACACTGAAGCTTTCTTT	CAISESEGTANTEAFF
TRBV23-1	TRBD2	TRBJ2-3	-	TGCGCCAGCGCACAGGCGGGAGTTGAAGATACGCAGTATTTT	CASAQAGVEDTQYF
TRBV7-2	-	TRBJ1-1	-	TGTGCCAGCAGCTTATGGGGCACTGAAGCTTTCTTT	CASSLWGTEAFF
TRBV7-8	-	TRBJ2-4	-	TGTGCCAGCAGCCAAGTCCGTGGGTGGGGAGCCAAAAACATTCAGTACTTC	CASSQVRGWGAKNIQYF
TRBV7-8	-	TRBJ2-7	-	TGTGCCAGCAGCTTAGAGCTAGCTGGGACCGAGCAGTACTTC	CASSLELAGTEQYF
TRBV9	-	TRBJ2-1	-	TGTGCCAGCAGCGTAGAGGGAGTTTCCTACAATGAGCAGTTCTTC	CASSVEGVSYNEQFF